Described below is a single T cell receptor beta chain sequence and its context. The record originates from a study of PD-L1 blockade in urothelial cancer. Patients' urothelial carcinoma was locally advanced or metastatic. This CDR3 is 15 amino acids long. The J segment lost 8 bases and the V segment lost 5 bases, leaving 9 bases of the junction unmatched. Germline V gene data show CDR1 as SGHAT and CDR2 as FQNNGV. Method: immunoSEQ multiplex PCR; TCRdb's copy keeps in-frame clones and lacks some. The table records about 45,000 clones, 70% to 90% of them present only once. The receptor comes from a man of 80 years or more with urothelial cancer. The material sequenced was PBMCs, taken around atezolizumab (anti-PD-L1) treatment. The chain employs TRBV11-2 and TRBJ2-1; 10 bases align to TRBD2. CDR3 sequence: CASSRLAGVVDEQFF. As DNA, the CDR3 is TGTGCCAGCAGCCGGCTAGCGGGGGTGGTGGATGAGCAGTTCTTC.